Presented here are 25 T cell receptor beta chains from one specimen sequenced in a study of cytomegalovirus exposure and HLA in healthy donors. The study ran its PCR with 60 Vbeta and 13 Jbeta primers. TCRdb keeps only in-frame clones here, not all; method: immunoSEQ multiplex PCR. Among around 150,000 clones listed, 76% were seen once. Material: PBMCs. The receptors were sampled from a man aged 55 to 69 in good health and CMV-seronegative.

The V call is TRBV7-2, the J call TRBJ2-3, with D uncertain. Per germline, CDR1 SGHTA and CDR2 FQGNSA. The V end lost 3 bases, the J end lost 2 bases, and 12 bases lay between the germline ends. This CDR3 region has 15 residues. In nucleotides, the CDR3 is TGTGCCAGCAGCTTTATCAACGGTTTCACAGATACGCAGTATTTT. As protein: CASSFINGFTDTQYF.

As regards this clone: One end of the junction does not line up with germline, which may come from a read error. The J gene is TRBJ1-2, the V gene TRBV7-9, with 9 bases aligning to TRBD1. Germline V lookup: CDR1 SEHNR, CDR2 FQNEAQ (reference sequence). The CDR3 spans 13 residues. As DNA, the CDR3 is TGTTCCAGCAGCTCGGGACAGGGTGCCGGCTACACCTTC. It yields the protein CSSSSGQGAGYTF.

This sequence joins TRBV5-4 and TRBJ2-1, with 11 nucleotides matching TRBD2. V lost 0 bases and J lost 8; bases outside the gene matches: 7. Germline V gene lookup returns CDR1 SGHNT and CDR2 YYREEE (reference sequence). This CDR3 comprises 16 residues. CDR3 protein: CASSLDLLAGVYEQFF. The CDR3 DNA follows: TGTGCCAGCAGCTTGGATCTACTAGCGGGAGTGTATGAGCAGTTCTTC.

V gene TRBV5-6 combines with J gene TRBJ1-6, with D possibly matching TRBD1 (5 bases). Germline-derived CDR1 and CDR2 are SGHDT and YYEEEE. This CDR3 spans 14 amino acids. Trimming left V 0 bases short and J 7 bases short, with 8 bases between. In DNA form, the CDR3 reads TGTGCCAGCAGCTTGGGCCGGGGGAATTCACCCCTCCACTTT. Protein: CASSLGRGNSPLHF.

With respect to this clone: Relative to the germline gene, one junction end is altered; a read error may explain this. This rearrangement joins TRBV5-1 to TRBJ1-5; D is ambiguous. In germline, CDR1 is SGHRS, CDR2 YFSETQ. CDR3 length: 13 amino acids. The CDR3: CASSKEIGQPQHF. The CDR3, as DNA: TGCGCTAGCAGCAAGGAGATTGGACAGCCCCAGCATTTT.

The chain combines TRBV16 with TRBJ2-7; 12 nucleotides line up with TRBD2. After removal of 4 bases from V and 3 bases from J, the junction contained 4 bases not matched to a gene. In germline, CDR1 is KGHSY, CDR2 FQNENV. The CDR3 contains 15 residues. This CDR3 reads CASSRRTSGDYEQYF. In DNA form, the CDR3 reads TGTGCCAGCAGCCGACGGACTAGCGGGGACTACGAGCAGTACTTC.

This clone was seen only a few times. The chain employs TRBV5-1 and TRBJ1-4, with 11 bases identical to TRBD1. The J segment lost 7 bases and the V segment lost 4 bases, leaving 12 bases of the junction unmatched. The germline CDR1 and CDR2 sequences are SGHRS and YFSETQ. The CDR3 runs to 17 residues. For the CDR3, the DNA is TGCGCCAGCAGCCCCGGACAGGGGGCGTTGGTGGGTGAAAAACTGTTTTTT. The encoded protein is CASSPGQGALVGEKLFF.

This CDR3 is CASSGAGGLQPQHF. The CDR3, as DNA: TGTGCCAGCAGTGGGGCAGGGGGGCTTCAGCCCCAGCATTTT. The rearrangement joins TRBV6-5 to TRBJ1-5, with 7 bases lining up with TRBD1. Trimming took 5 bases from V and 6 from J; bases not matched to a gene: 7. The CDR3 consists of 14 residues. The germline V gene has CDR1 MNHEY and CDR2 SVGAGI.

The V and J genes are TRBV6-1 and TRBJ1-5; D not resolved. The CDR3 extends over 13 amino acids. V lost 10 bases and J lost 1, with 11 bases in between. CDR1 MNHNS and CDR2 SASEGT come from the germline V gene. The CDR3 DNA follows: TGTGCCACAGGACTGATGAGCAATCAGCCCCAGCATTTT. Its protein is CATGLMSNQPQHF.

The chain employs TRBV14 and TRBJ1-6, with D possibly TRBD1 on 6 matching bases. The CDR3 has 14 amino acids. V was trimmed by 0 bases and J by 11 bases, leaving 11 bases between them. Germline loops: CDR1 SGHDN, CDR2 FVKESK. The CDR3 loop reads CASSQDMGAPPLHF. In DNA, the CDR3 is TGTGCCAGCAGCCAAGATATGGGGGCCCCACCCCTCCACTTT.

V and J are TRBV7-8 and TRBJ1-2, with 7 bases that match TRBD1. Germline trimming cut 5 bases from V and 4 bases from J; bases unmatched to any gene: 10. In germline, CDR1 is SGHVS, CDR2 FQNEAQ. This CDR3 is 15 amino acids long. CDR3 DNA sequence: TGTGCCAGCAGCGAAAACCACAGGGGACCCTATGGCTACACCTTC. Translation gives CASSENHRGPYGYTF.

The chain is built from TRBV5-1 and TRBJ2-3; 9 nucleotides match TRBD1. CDR1 SGHRS and CDR2 YFSETQ come from the germline V gene. The CDR3 runs to 15 residues. The J segment lost 3 bases and the V segment lost 3 bases, leaving 5 bases of the junction unmatched. This CDR3 is CASSSGQGLTDTQYF. CDR3 bases: TGCGCCAGCAGCTCCGGACAGGGGCTAACAGATACGCAGTATTTT. Drawing the rest from reference TRBV5-1 and TRBJ2-3, the complete variable domain is KAGVTQTPRYLIKTRGQQVTLSCSPISGHRSVSWYQQTPGQGLQFLFEYFSETQRNKGNFPGRFSGRQFSNSRSEMNVSTLELGDSALYLCASSSGQGLTDTQYFGPGTRLTVL.

The chain employs TRBV27 and TRBJ1-6; D call uncertain. The CDR3 loop spans 14 amino acids. With 5 bases removed from V and 9 bases from J, the gap between germline ends came to 14 bases. In germline, CDR1 is MNHEY, CDR2 SMNVEV (reference sequence). The chain's CDR3 is CASSTLIPSSPLHF. CDR3 nucleotides: TGTGCCAGCAGTACCCTCATCCCTAGTTCACCCCTCCACTTT.

The chain has TRBV5-1 and TRBJ2-7, with D possibly matching TRBD2 (6 bases). The germline V gene encodes CDR1 SGHRS and CDR2 YFSETQ. The CDR3 consists of 14 residues. Trimming left V 0 bases short and J 6 bases short, with 13 bases between. CDR3 residues: CASSLAGGPSEQYF. The CDR3 DNA reads TGCGCCAGCAGCTTGGCAGGAGGGCCCTCCGAGCAGTACTTC.

The V gene is TRBV7-2, the J gene TRBJ1-2; TRBD1 might be the D (5 bases). In germline, CDR1 is SGHTA, CDR2 FQGNSA. The CDR3 spans 14 residues. V lost 6 bases and J lost 4, with 15 bases in between. The DNA of the CDR3 is TGTGCCAGCAGTCTTGACACCAGGGTCTATGGCTACACCTTC. The encoded protein is CASSLDTRVYGYTF.

The genes are TRBV6-1 and TRBJ2-7; 7 bases line up with TRBD1. CDR1 and CDR2 (germline): MNHNS, SASEGT. CDR3 size: 13 residues. The V segment lost 5 bases and the J segment 3 bases; nucleotides outside the gene matches: 4. CDR3 residues: CASSRDSYYEQYF. The DNA for the CDR3 is TGTGCCAGCAGTCGGGACAGTTACTACGAGCAGTACTTC.

The chain has TRBV6-6 and TRBJ2-5; D may be TRBD2 (5 bases). The CDR3 extends over 15 amino acids. Per germline, CDR1 MNHNY and CDR2 SVGAGI (reference sequence). V lost 2 bases and J 5 bases, leaving 15 bases between the germline ends. CDR3 protein: CASSYSFGVRETQYF. The CDR3 bases are TGTGCCAGCAGTTACAGTTTCGGGGTTCGGGAGACCCAGTACTTC.

The chain uses TRBV27 and TRBJ2-7; weak D call: TRBD2 (6 bases). With 2 bases removed from V and 2 bases from J, the gap between germline ends came to 19 bases. In germline, CDR1 is MNHEY, CDR2 SMNVEV (reference sequence). The CDR3 runs to 17 residues. This CDR3 is CASSLRQDASGAYEQYF. In DNA form, the CDR3 reads TGTGCCAGCAGTTTAAGGCAGGACGCCTCGGGAGCCTACGAGCAGTACTTC.

This clone was counted between two and nine times. The chain carries TRBV6-4 and TRBJ2-1, with 13 bases that match TRBD2. V lost 4 bases to trimming and J lost 8 bases; unmatched junction nucleotides: 8. This CDR3 has 16 residues. Per germline, CDR1 MRHNA and CDR2 SNTAGT. In DNA, the CDR3 is TGTGCCAGCAGTGGCCAGACTAGCGGGAGGATCCATGAGCAGTTCTTC. Translating it yields CASSGQTSGRIHEQFF.

This sequence joins TRBV6-6 and TRBJ1-1; D is possibly TRBD1 (5 bases). This CDR3 has 16 residues. Germline CDR1 and CDR2: MNHNY and SVGAGI (reference sequence). The V gene lost 2 bases and the J gene lost 0 bases, with 13 bases spanning the gap. CDR3 protein: CASSYNPRTLNTEAFF. The DNA of the CDR3 is TGTGCCAGCAGTTACAATCCTAGGACATTGAACACTGAAGCTTTCTTT.

This chain links TRBV27 with TRBJ1-4, with 12 bases matching TRBD1. The CDR3 is 15 amino acids. Germline V gene sequence: CDR1 MNHEY, CDR2 SMNVEV (reference sequence). J lost 8 bases, V lost 8 bases, and 9 bases had no gene match. The CDR3 coding sequence is TGTGCCAGCGCGTTTGGGGACAGGGGGCTCGAAAAACTGTTTTTT. The encoded protein is CASAFGDRGLEKLFF.

This clone showed up just a few times. This sequence joins TRBV7-8 and TRBJ2-7; maybe TRBD2 (5 bases). Per the germline V gene, CDR1 is SGHVS and CDR2 is FQNEAQ. The CDR3 has 14 residues. Trimming took 6 bases from V and 6 from J, leaving 18 bases between them. CDR3 loop: CASSYVRTGIEQYF. CDR3 nucleotide sequence: TGTGCCAGCAGTTACGTCAGGACGGGGATCGAGCAGTACTTC. The full variable domain, in which reference TRBV7-8 and TRBJ2-7 provide the parts outside the CDR3, is GAGVSQSPRYKVAKRGQDVALRCDPISGHVSLFWYQQALGQGPEFLTYFQNEAQLDKSGLPSDRFFAERPEGSVSTLKIQRTQQEDSAVYLCASSYVRTGIEQYFGPGTRLTVT.

The genes are TRBV4-1 and TRBJ2-2; no firm D call. CDR3 length: 14 amino acids. The V gene lost 6 bases and the J gene lost 7 bases, with 15 bases spanning the gap. Germline-derived CDR1 and CDR2 are MGHRA and YSYEKL. CDR3 nucleotide sequence: TGCGCCAGCAGTCCGGGTCTCGTCGACGGGGAGCTGTTTTTT. Amino acid sequence: CASSPGLVDGELFF.

This rearrangement joins TRBV15 to TRBJ2-3, with D perhaps matching TRBD2 (5 bases). The CDR3 spans 13 residues. Trimming pared 3 bases from V and 4 bases from J, leaving 8 bases between. CDR1 is LNHNV, CDR2 YYDKDF, per germline (reference sequence). For the CDR3, the DNA is TGTGCCACCAGCAGTCCCGGGGCAGATACGCAGTATTTT. Translation: CATSSPGADTQYF.

In its sample, this clone was seen once. The chain carries TRBV19 and TRBJ2-7; 10 nucleotides line up with TRBD2. Trimming cost V 4 bases and J 3 bases; bases outside gene matches: 18. CDR1 is LNHDA and CDR2 is SQIVND in the germline V gene (reference sequence). The CDR3 is 19 amino acids. This chain's CDR3 is CASSKHSSVGTSDYYEQYF. In DNA form, the CDR3 reads TGTGCCAGTAGTAAACACTCATCTGTGGGGACTAGCGATTACTACGAGCAGTACTTC.